These T cell receptor beta chains were read from a single sample in a study of response to subunit inactivated influenza vaccine. TCRdb processed the RT-PCR reads anew with MiXCR; each CDR3 protein has one entry. The sample comprises roughly 670,000 distinct CDR3 sequences, 11% to 15% of which are singletons, and approximately 7.6% rests with the top ten. This material consisted of PBMCs from blood, taken roughly 15 days before vaccination. The origin of the receptors is a man in his fifties who received an inactivated influenza vaccine. The CDR3 runs from the conserved cysteine through the conserved F or W. A D gene is named only where the DNA matches it firmly. Only part of the rows carry a size: once, few, many, or a class if the clone is expanded.

size: -; J: TRBJ2-3; D: -; V: TRBV27; CDR3: CASSATGLPSTDTQYF; DNA: TGTGCCAGCAGTGCGACAGGACTACCTAGCACAGATACGCAGTATTTT
size: many; J: TRBJ1-2; D: -; V: TRBV28; CDR3: CASSPIREGAGYTF; DNA: TGTGCCAGCAGTCCTATCCGGGAAGGGGCTGGCTACACCTTC
size: -; J: TRBJ1-5; D: -; V: TRBV7-2; CDR3: CASSTTRDVNQPQHF; DNA: TGTGCCAGCAGCACGACCCGGGACGTCAATCAGCCCCAGCATTTT
size: few; J: TRBJ2-2; D: -; V: TRBV7-3; CDR3: CASSSSPGLAGLPPGSCFF; DNA: -
size: few; J: TRBJ2-1; D: -; V: TRBV6-5; CDR3: CASSYSTAGGNEQFF; DNA: TGTGCCAGCAGTTACTCGACGGCAGGGGGGAATGAGCAGTTCTTC
size: many; J: TRBJ1-5; D: TRBD1; V: TRBV10-3; CDR3: CAIKAGTGNQPQHF; DNA: TGTGCCATCAAGGCAGGGACAGGGAATCAGCCCCAGCATTTT
size: few; J: TRBJ1-2; D: -; V: TRBV15; CDR3: CATSSRDGTDGYTF; DNA: TGTGCCACCAGCAGTCGGGACGGGACGGATGGCTACACCTTC
size: -; J: TRBJ1-3; D: TRBD1; V: TRBV5-4; CDR3: CASSTGQGAPLGNTIYF; DNA: TGTGCCAGCAGTACTGGACAGGGGGCTCCGCTTGGAAACACCATATATTTT
size: few; J: TRBJ2-3; D: -; V: TRBV4-2; CDR3: CASSQDRAFSGQYF; DNA: TGTGCCAGCAGCCAAGATCGGGCGTTTTCTGGGCAGTATTTT
size: few; J: TRBJ2-7; D: TRBD1; V: TRBV9; CDR3: CASSPGGSFASYEQYF; DNA: TGTGCCAGCAGCCCAGGGGGTTCTTTTGCCTCCTACGAGCAGTACTTC
size: few; J: TRBJ2-3; D: -; V: TRBV5-1; CDR3: CASSPYGTSSTDTQYF; DNA: TGCGCCAGCAGCCCATACGGGACATCTAGCACAGATACGCAGTATTTT
size: -; J: TRBJ2-1; D: TRBD1; V: TRBV27; CDR3: CASSRDRNSQFF; DNA: TGTGCCAGCAGTCGGGACAGAAACTCCCAGTTCTTC
size: -; J: TRBJ2-7; D: -; V: TRBV4-2; CDR3: CASSQRGRPNDEQYF; DNA: TGTGCCAGCAGCCAAAGAGGACGGCCAAACGACGAGCAGTACTTC
size: few; J: TRBJ2-7; D: -; V: TRBV7-2; CDR3: CASSHAGNAGREQYF; DNA: TGTGCCAGCAGCCATGCGGGGAATGCAGGGAGGGAGCAGTACTTC
size: few; J: TRBJ2-7; D: TRBD2; V: TRBV15; CDR3: CATSRDVASGTYEQYF; DNA: TGTGCCACCAGCAGAGACGTCGCTAGCGGAACCTACGAGCAGTACTTC
size: few; J: TRBJ2-7; D: -; V: TRBV3-1; CDR3: CASSQVRDEQYF; DNA: TGTGCCAGCAGCCAAGTCAGAGACGAGCAGTACTTC
size: -; J: TRBJ1-1; D: TRBD1; V: TRBV7-2; CDR3: CASTKDRVTEAFF; DNA: TGTGCCAGCACCAAGGACAGGGTGACTGAAGCTTTCTTT
size: few; J: TRBJ2-1; D: TRBD2; V: TRBV11-2; CDR3: CASSLGLAGIAGIDEQFF; DNA: TGTGCCAGCAGCTTAGGCCTAGCGGGTATCGCGGGGATCGATGAGCAGTTCTTC
size: -; J: TRBJ1-5; D: -; V: TRBV6-1; CDR3: CASSSRRGSQPQHF; DNA: TGTGCCAGCAGCTCTAGACGGGGTAGTCAGCCCCAGCATTTT
size: few; J: TRBJ2-5; D: -; V: TRBV12-3/TRBV12-4; CDR3: CASSFREMKGPQYF; DNA: TGTGCCAGCAGTTTCAGGGAGATGAAGGGGCCCCAGTACTTC
size: few; J: TRBJ2-5; D: -; V: TRBV20-1; CDR3: CSNGDQETQYF; DNA: TGCAGTAATGGTGATCAAGAGACCCAGTACTTC
size: many; J: TRBJ2-1; D: TRBD1; V: TRBV7-9; CDR3: CASSPDRGVSYNEQFF; DNA: TGTGCCAGCAGCCCCGACAGGGGAGTGTCCTACAATGAGCAGTTCTTC
size: few; J: TRBJ2-3; D: TRBD1; V: TRBV5-1; CDR3: CASSLTYGTGVTDTQYF; DNA: TGCGCCAGCAGCTTGACTTACGGGACAGGGGTAACAGATACGCAGTATTTT